This record concerns one T cell receptor beta chain sequence. Its antigen remains unidentified. The sample belongs to a study of shared clonotypes between healthy human individuals. Overall study results and limits: Clonotype sharing among the donors was expected to vary with sequencing depth. Tissues were not sampled, only blood, and their repertoires likely differ.

Template amounts of approximately 310 ng DNA, tens of thousands of T cell genomes, were employed in unsorted PBMC replicate PCRs. Ten immunoSEQ deep assay plates were used to sequence the DNA of unsorted PBMCs. The data were produced by immunoSEQ multiplex PCR, yet TCRdb's version contains in-frame clones alone and is incomplete. The repertoire includes 450,000 to 500,000 clones, roughly 80% of them detected once, and about 12% sits in the top ten. The CDR3 has 14 residues. With 2 bases removed from V and 13 bases from J, the gap between germline ends came to 19 bases. CDR1 and CDR2 (germline): SGDLS, YYNGEE.

The rearrangement links TRBV9 to TRBJ2-1; D may be TRBD2 (6 bases). The sample was PBMCs. The sequence derives from a middle-aged woman in good health. Some clones in this sample may be carry-over from other donors' samples. The CDR3 DNA follows: TGTGCCAGCAGCGTCCGCTGGGAGTGGCGGGAACAGTTCTTC. It codes for CASSVRWEWREQFF.